This T cell receptor (beta chain) was profiled in a study of shared clonotypes between healthy human individuals. Profiled with immunoSEQ multiplex PCR; TCRdb holds only in-frame clones, not every one. The table records about 2.1 million clones, 93% of them present only once. CD8 cells regarded as naive lacked CD45RO, were positively chosen for CCR7, and omitted terminally differentiated effector memory CD45RA+ cells. The sequence came from a man younger than 30 in good health. Some clones in this sample may be carry-over from other donors' samples. The specimen sequenced was naive CD8+ T cells from PBMCs.

CDR3 loop: CASSVGGGTGGTKHGYGYTF. The CDR3 DNA sequence: TGTGCCAGCAGCGTAGGCGGGGGGACAGGGGGCACTAAACACGGATATGGCTACACCTTC. This chain joins TRBV9 and TRBJ1-2; TRBD1 agrees at 12 bases. V trimming: 0 bases; J trimming: 5 bases; junction bases outside the gene matches: 17. Per germline, CDR1 SGDLS and CDR2 YYNGEE. This CDR3 spans 20 amino acids.